The sequence of this TCR beta chain was determined in a study of T-cell reconstitution after alpha-beta-depleted transplantation in children. Unique molecular identifiers were incorporated when the TCRbeta library was constructed. TCRdb fed the PCR reads into MiXCR, producing one record per CDR3 protein. Of fewer than 500,000 distinct CDR3 sequences listed, around 46% are singletons. The CDR3 is made up of 16 amino acids. The V and J ends lost 0 bases and 5 bases, in that order; junction bases with no gene match: 8. Germline lookup yields CDR1 SGHRS and CDR2 YFSETQ. The sequence came from a girl aged 2-10 years with aplastic anemia, due to receive a stem cell transplant. Sequencing was performed on PBMCs, taken before TCRalphabeta/CD19-depleted stem cell transplant. V usage is TRBV5-1 and J usage is TRBJ2-3, with 8 positions matching TRBD2. The CDR3 reads CASSLEIAGSIDTQYF. Here the CDR3 DNA reads TGCGCCAGCAGCTTGGAAATAGCGGGGAGTATAGATACGCAGTATTTT.